This T cell receptor (beta chain) comes out of a study of T cell responses to AZD1222 COVID-19 vaccine. Findings of the study overall: Along spike, vaccine-associated CD4 TCRs were found throughout, with dominance at 160-218 and 743-854.

The CDR3 is made up of 13 amino acids. The ends were cut back, 2 bases at V and 8 bases at J, with 7 bases in the middle. Germline V lookup: CDR1 MNHEY, CDR2 SVGAGI. Assay: immunoSEQ multiplex PCR; the TCRdb copy retains only in-frame clones and omits some. The sample contains approximately 100,000 clones, about 90% of which appear only once. This clone was seen only a few times. Its antigen is still unknown. The specimen was peripheral blood, collected on day 0 of AZD1222 vaccination. This clonotype was obtained from an adult in good health. The gene calls are TRBV6-5 and TRBJ1-6; tentative D call: TRBD1 (6 bases). The CDR3 spells CASSYRGYSPLHF. In DNA form, the CDR3 reads TGTGCCAGCAGTTACAGGGGGTATTCACCCCTCCACTTT.